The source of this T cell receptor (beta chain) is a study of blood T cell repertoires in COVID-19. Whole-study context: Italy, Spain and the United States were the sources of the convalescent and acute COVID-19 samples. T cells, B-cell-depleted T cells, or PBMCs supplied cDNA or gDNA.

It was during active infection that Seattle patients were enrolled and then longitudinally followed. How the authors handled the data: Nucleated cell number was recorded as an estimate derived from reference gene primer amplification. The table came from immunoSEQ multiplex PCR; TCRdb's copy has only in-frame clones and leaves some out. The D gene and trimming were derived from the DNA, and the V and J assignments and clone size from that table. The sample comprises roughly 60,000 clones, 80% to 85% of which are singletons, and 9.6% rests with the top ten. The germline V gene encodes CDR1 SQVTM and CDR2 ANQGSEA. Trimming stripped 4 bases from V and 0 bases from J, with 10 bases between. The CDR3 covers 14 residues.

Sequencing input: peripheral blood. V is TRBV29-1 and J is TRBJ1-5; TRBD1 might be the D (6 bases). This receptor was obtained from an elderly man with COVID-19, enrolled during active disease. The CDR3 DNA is TGCAGCGTTGGAGGGGGAAATAGCAATCAGCCCCAGCATTTT. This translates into CSVGGGNSNQPQHF.